These 10 T cell receptor beta chains came from one sample sequenced in a study of blood T cell repertoires in COVID-19 (dated by TCRdb to 2020 to 2021). The library was built by means of the immunoSEQ multiplex PCR assay. What TCRdb holds here is the immuneACCESS table cut down to in-frame rearrangements. Part of the clones is not present; checked against another copy, under half of the missing clones reflect an unresolved V gene, and the others are unexplained. In all, the sample holds about 400,000 clones, and over 85% of those were seen once. Together, the top ten hold about 1.7% of the sample. The sample was PBMCs or T cells enriched from blood (not recorded which). These receptors came from a woman aged 25 to 45 who had recovered from COVID-19.

The V gene is TRBV28, the J gene TRBJ2-1, with 14 bases fitting TRBD2. Trimming at V came to 5 bases and at J to 13 bases, leaving 7 bases not matched to a gene. Germline CDR1 is MDHEN and CDR2 is SYDVKM. CDR3 length: 14 amino acids. The CDR3 spells CASSTRLAGGCQFF. CDR3 nucleotides: TGTGCCAGCAGTACCCGACTAGCGGGAGGGTGTCAGTTCTTC.

The V gene is TRBV6-6, the J gene TRBJ1-4, with TRBD1 matching 7 bases. Trimming at V came to 5 bases and at J to 2 bases, leaving 5 bases not matched to a gene. The CDR3 extends over 15 amino acids. CDR1 and CDR2 from the germline V gene are MNHNY and SVGAGI (reference sequence). CDR3 sequence: CASSPHRGTNEKLFF. The CDR3 DNA is TGTGCCAGCAGTCCCCACAGGGGTACTAATGAAAAACTGTTTTTT.

The J gene is TRBJ1-5, the V gene TRBV3-1 (or the pseudogene TRBV3-2), with TRBD1 matching over 7 bases. There are 18 residues in the CDR3. Trimming removed 0 bases from V and 0 bases from J; junction bases left unmatched: 8. CDR1 is LGHDT and CDR2 is YNNKEL in the germline V gene (reference sequence). For the CDR3, the DNA is TGTGCCAGCAGCCAAGAGGCAGGGGGAGGTTATAGCAATCAGCCCCAGCATTTT. This sequence encodes CASSQEAGGGYSNQPQHF.

The chain couples TRBV27 to TRBJ1-2; D gene unclear. V was pared by 0 bases and J by 8 bases, with 22 bases between. This CDR3 comprises 17 residues. Germline loops: CDR1 MNHEY, CDR2 SMNVEV (reference sequence). CDR3 DNA sequence: TGTGCCAGCAGTTTATCCCTTAGCCCCCGTAGAAGAGAGGGCTACACCTTC. Translation: CASSLSLSPRRREGYTF.

V gene TRBV6-5 combines with J gene TRBJ1-1; D uncertain. Between the trimmed V and J ends, which lost 8 bases and 1 base, there was a span of 8 bases. The germline V gene encodes CDR1 MNHEY and CDR2 SVGAGI. CDR3 length equals 12 residues. The CDR3 region has the DNA TGTGCCAGCCGTCCGTCGAACACTGAAGCTTTCTTT. This translates into CASRPSNTEAFF.

The genes are TRBV7-9 and TRBJ1-1; D is perhaps TRBD1 (5 bases). The CDR3 runs to 15 residues. Trimming removed 1 base at V and 1 base at J, with 10 bases between. Germline V gives CDR1 SEHNR, CDR2 FQNEAQ (reference sequence). Here the CDR3 reads CASSLVGTGNTEAFF. CDR3 DNA sequence: TGTGCCAGCAGCTTAGTAGGGACTGGGAACACTGAAGCTTTCTTT. The complete variable domain, with remaining parts taken from reference TRBV7-9 and TRBJ1-1, reads DTGVSQNPRHKITKRGQNVTFRCDPISEHNRLYWYRQTLGQGPEFLTYFQNEAQLEKSRLLSDRFSAERPKGSFSTLEIQRTEQGDSAMYLCASSLVGTGNTEAFFGQGTRLTVV.

The V gene is TRBV7-3, the J gene TRBJ2-3; 9 bases map to TRBD2. The germline V gene encodes CDR1 SGHTA and CDR2 FQGTGA. Germline trimming cut 5 bases from V and 0 bases from J; bases unmatched to any gene: 6. The CDR3 totals 16 residues. The CDR3 DNA reads TGTGCCAGCAGCGCCGGACTAGCGACGAGCACAGATACGCAGTATTTT. The encoded protein is CASSAGLATSTDTQYF.

V is TRBV11-1 and J is TRBJ2-7; TRBD1 might be the D (6 bases). V gave up 5 bases and J gave up 1 base, with 15 bases separating them. The CDR3 is made up of 15 amino acids. Germline CDR1 SGHAT, CDR2 FQDESV (reference sequence). This chain's CDR3 is CASSDRDKKSYEQYF. CDR3 in DNA: TGTGCCAGCAGCGACCGGGACAAAAAATCCTACGAGCAGTACTTC. Full variable domain (missing parts from reference TRBV11-1 and TRBJ2-7): EAEVAQSPRYKITEKSQAVAFWCDPISGHATLYWYRQILGQGPELLVQFQDESVVDDSQLPKDRFSAERLKGVDSTLKIQPAELGDSAMYLCASSDRDKKSYEQYFGPGTRLTVT.

The rearrangement joins TRBV30 to TRBJ2-3; 9 bases agree with TRBD2. J was trimmed by 3 bases and V by 2 bases; bases with no gene match: 3. Germline V gives CDR1 GTSNPN, CDR2 SVGIG (reference sequence). CDR3 length equals 14 residues. CDR3 DNA sequence: TGTGCCTGGAGTCAAACTAGCGGGACAGATACGCAGTATTTT. Protein product: CAWSQTSGTDTQYF. Variable domain in full (rest from reference TRBV30 and TRBJ2-3): SQTIHQWPATLVQPVGSPLSLECTVEGTSNPNLYWYRQAAGRGLQLLFYSVGIGQISSEVPQNLSASRPQDRQFILSSKKLLLSDSGFYLCAWSQTSGTDTQYFGPGTRLTVL.

This rearrangement joins TRBV5-5 to TRBJ2-1, with 10 nucleotides matching TRBD2. The V and J ends lost 1 base and 3 bases, in that order; junction bases with no gene match: 4. The CDR3 has 16 residues. Germline V CDR1 and CDR2: SGHKS, YYEKEE (reference sequence). CDR3: CASSLTSGDLYNEQFF. Here the CDR3 DNA reads TGTGCCAGCAGCTTGACTAGCGGGGATCTCTACAATGAGCAGTTCTTC.